The present TCR beta chain was sequenced within a study of memory CD4+ T cells and cytomegalovirus serostatus. Sequencing was performed with immunoSEQ multiplex PCR; in TCRdb, only in-frame clones are kept and a portion is missing. This repertoire shows about 64,000 clones, more than 70% found once; its top ten account for 0.7% to 0.9%. Single viable CD3+CD4+CD8-CD45RO+ cells were sorted as the memory CD4+ T cells. The CDR3 totals 14 residues. After removal of 8 bases from V and 5 bases from J, the junction contained 7 bases not matched to a gene. Germline V gives CDR1 SNHLY, CDR2 FYNNEI. The source is an adult in good health and CMV-seronegative. The sequenced sample was memory CD4+ T cells from blood. The genes are TRBV2 and TRBJ2-5; the match to TRBD2 covers 11 bases. The CDR3 DNA reads TGTGCCAGCCGCCTAGCGGGGGGTCGGGAGACCCAGTACTTC. Amino acids: CASRLAGGRETQYF. The variable domain in full, completed from reference TRBV2 and TRBJ2-5, reads EPEVTQTPSHQVTQMGQEVILRCVPISNHLYFYWYRQILGQKVEFLVSFYNNEISEKSEIFDDQFSVERPDGSNFTLKIRSTKLEDSAMYFCASRLAGGRETQYFGPGTRLLVL.